This T cell receptor (beta chain) was sequenced for a study of T cell responses to AZD1222 COVID-19 vaccine. Per the germline V gene, CDR1 is SGHRS and CDR2 is YFSETQ. V lost 4 bases to trimming and J lost 4 bases; unmatched junction nucleotides: 9. This CDR3 has 16 amino acids. Sequencing used immunoSEQ multiplex PCR; TCRdb keeps in-frame clones, though not all of them. The data contain around 71,000 clones, 80% to 85% of them singletons. The chain joins TRBV5-1 to TRBJ1-1; 11 bases match TRBD1. The specimen was peripheral blood, collected on day 0 of AZD1222 vaccination. This TCR derives from an adult in good health. The CDR3 bases are TGCGCCAGCAGCCCCGGACAGGGGGCTCTAGGCACTGAAGCTTTCTTT. It codes for CASSPGQGALGTEAFF.